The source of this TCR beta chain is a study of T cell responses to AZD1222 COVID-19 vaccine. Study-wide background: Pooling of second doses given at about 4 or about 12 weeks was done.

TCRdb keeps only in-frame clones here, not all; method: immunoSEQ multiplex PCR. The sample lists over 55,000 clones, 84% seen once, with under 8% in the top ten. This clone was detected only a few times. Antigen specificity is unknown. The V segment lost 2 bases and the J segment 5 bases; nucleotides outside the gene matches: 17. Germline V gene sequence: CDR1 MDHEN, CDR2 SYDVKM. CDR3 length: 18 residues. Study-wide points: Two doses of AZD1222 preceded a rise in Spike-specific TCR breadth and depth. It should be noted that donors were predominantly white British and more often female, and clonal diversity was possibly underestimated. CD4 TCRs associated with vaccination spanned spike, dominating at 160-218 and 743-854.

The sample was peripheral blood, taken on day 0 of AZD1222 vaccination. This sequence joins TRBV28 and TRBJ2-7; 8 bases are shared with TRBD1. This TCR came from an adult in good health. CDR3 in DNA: TGTGCCAGCAGTTTAAGACAGGGGAATCGACGGGGCGGCCACGAGCAGTACTTC. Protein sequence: CASSLRQGNRRGGHEQYF.